This TCR beta chain is drawn from a study of shared T cell receptors in the human thymus. Germline V gene sequence: CDR1 LNHDA, CDR2 SQIVND (reference sequence). V was cut by 4 bases and J by 2 bases, with 14 bases left in between. The CDR3 spans 15 residues. Data came from immunoSEQ multiplex PCR; TCRdb stores just in-frame clones and leaves some out. The table shows over 650,000 clones, with roughly 86% occurring only once. Separately, the same data were catalogued under a study of human thymus T cells.

The receptor was derived from a boy in the first two years of life with a congenital heart defect. Sample: thymocytes. V gene TRBV19 combines with J gene TRBJ1-2; tentative D call: TRBD1 (6 bases). The CDR3 coding sequence is TGTGCCAGTAGTAGACGAGGACAGCGGAACTATGGCTACACCTTC. The encoded protein is CASSRRGQRNYGYTF.